Presented here are 8 T cell receptor beta chains from one specimen sequenced in a study of cytomegalovirus exposure and HLA in healthy donors. With 60 Vbeta and 13 Jbeta primers, the PCR was carried out. Sequencing was performed with immunoSEQ multiplex PCR; in TCRdb, only in-frame clones are kept and a portion is missing. This table has 100,000 to 150,000 clones, roughly 80% appearing once. Sequenced sample: PBMCs. The receptors were gathered from a woman aged 18-29 years in good health and CMV-seronegative.

This chain uses TRBV4-1 with TRBJ2-5, with TRBD2 as a possible D gene (6 bases). Germline lookup yields CDR1 MGHRA and CDR2 YSYEKL. This CDR3 contains 15 residues. Deletions cut 1 base from V and 4 bases from J, with 13 bases between. CDR3 loop: CASSQVVTRGETQYF. CDR3 nucleotides: TGCGCCAGCAGCCAAGTTGTGACTAGAGGAGAGACCCAGTACTTC.

The chain recombines TRBV7-9 with TRBJ2-5; TRBD2 is a possible D gene (5 bases). The DNA matches TRBJ2-7 better at its end, which makes the J call doubtful. CDR1 is SEHNR, CDR2 FQNEAQ, per germline (reference sequence). This CDR3 has 14 amino acids. Here the CDR3 reads CASSQFGKTYEQYF. CDR3 DNA sequence: TGTGCCAGCAGCCAATTCGGGAAGACCTACGAGCAGTACTTC.

The CDR3 reads CASSIGTGGRETQYF. The CDR3 DNA sequence: TGTGCCAGTAGTATTGGGACAGGGGGCAGAGAGACCCAGTACTTC. The chain links TRBV19 to TRBJ2-5, with 12 bases lining up with TRBD1. From germline, CDR1 is LNHDA and CDR2 SQIVND (reference sequence). The V gene end was trimmed by 3 bases and the J gene end by 4 bases; junction bases not matched to a gene: 3. The CDR3 is 15 residues long.

The chain recombines TRBV6-5 with TRBJ2-7; 8 bases are shared with TRBD1. V shed 7 bases and J 2 bases; nucleotides not matched to a gene: 4. In germline, CDR1 is MNHEY, CDR2 SVGAGI. The CDR3 has 13 amino acids. The CDR3 sequence: CASTSQGAYEQYF. CDR3 coding DNA: TGTGCCAGCACCTCACAGGGGGCCTACGAGCAGTACTTC.

This chain uses TRBV6-1 with TRBJ2-7; 12 nucleotides agree with TRBD2. Germline V gene data show CDR1 as MNHNS and CDR2 as SASEGT. V lost 2 bases, J lost 2 bases, and 1 base stayed unmatched. There are 15 residues in the CDR3. The CDR3 spells CASSELAGGPYEQYF. DNA of the CDR3: TGTGCCAGCAGTGAACTAGCGGGAGGGCCCTACGAGCAGTACTTC.

The chain couples TRBV7-8 to TRBJ2-3, with 9 bases fitting TRBD2. This CDR3 comprises 17 residues. Germline lookup yields CDR1 SGHVS and CDR2 FQNEAQ. The V segment lost 3 bases and the J segment 4 bases; nucleotides outside the gene matches: 11. This CDR3 reads CASSFEGGGGASDTQYF. The CDR3 nucleotides are TGTGCCAGCAGCTTTGAAGGAGGCGGGGGGGCGTCAGATACGCAGTATTTT.

V is TRBV4-3 and J is TRBJ1-3; D gene unclear. Trimming cost V 3 bases and J 2 bases, with 11 bases left between them. CDR1 and CDR2 (germline): LGHNA, YSLEER. The CDR3 loop spans 15 amino acids. In nucleotides, the CDR3 is TGCGCCAGCAGCCACGGCCGGGAACCTGGAAACACCATATATTTT. Amino acid sequence: CASSHGREPGNTIYF.

The CDR3 loop reads CASSITGTGGLYEQYF. CDR3 sequence (DNA): TGTGCCAGCAGCATAACCGGGACAGGGGGCCTCTACGAGCAGTACTTC. J is TRBJ2-7 and V is TRBV7-8; TRBD1 matches 12 bases. Germline V CDR1 and CDR2: SGHVS, FQNEAQ. The V and J ends lost 5 bases and 3 bases, in that order; junction bases with no gene match: 8. This CDR3 is 16 amino acids long.